The next 29 T cell receptor beta chains were all read from a single sample in a study of cytomegalovirus exposure and HLA in healthy donors. Amplification used 60 Vbeta primers and 13 Jbeta primers. Sequencing used immunoSEQ multiplex PCR; TCRdb keeps in-frame clones, though not all of them. The repertoire holds 100,000 to 150,000 clones, with approximately 74% as singletons. What was sequenced was PBMCs. These receptors were obtained from a male donor in good health and CMV-seronegative.

The rearrangement uses TRBV7-9 and TRBJ2-7; TRBD1 agrees at 8 bases. CDR1 is SEHNR and CDR2 is FQNEAQ in the germline V gene (reference sequence). The CDR3 covers 14 residues. V dropped 4 bases and J dropped 3; count of bases not matched to a gene: 5. In DNA form, the CDR3 reads TGTGCCAGCAGCTCGGACAGGGCCTTCTACGAGCAGTACTTC. Its protein product is CASSSDRAFYEQYF.

This clone has a handful of counts. The J gene is TRBJ2-7, the V gene TRBV7-9; D not certain. This CDR3 has 15 residues. The germline V gene has CDR1 SEHNR and CDR2 FQNEAQ (reference sequence). The V and J ends lost 2 bases and 0 bases respectively, with 11 bases between them. In nucleotides, the CDR3 is TGTGCCAGCAGCTTAAATCAGGCTGGCTCCTACGAGCAGTACTTC. It yields the protein CASSLNQAGSYEQYF.

This rearrangement joins TRBV10-3 to TRBJ2-7; perhaps TRBD2 as D (5 bases). Between the trimmed V and J ends, which lost 2 bases and 1 base, there was a span of 18 bases. The CDR3 totals 17 residues. The V gene's germline CDR1 is ENHRY and CDR2 SYGVKD. The CDR3 loop reads CAISEPPPGVASYEQYF. Written as DNA, the CDR3 is TGTGCCATCAGTGAGCCACCCCCCGGGGTAGCTTCCTACGAGCAGTACTTC.

Points on this clone: The junction and the germline gene differ at one end; a read error may be behind it. This CDR3 is CASGPGTNAF. CDR3 in DNA: TGTGCCAGCGGCCCCGGGACTAATGCCTTC. The V gene is TRBV11-3, the J gene TRBJ2-7, with TRBD2 identical over 7 bases. The CDR3 contains 10 residues. Germline CDR1 SGHNT, CDR2 YENEEA.

The chain uses TRBV4-2 and TRBJ2-4, with D possibly TRBD1 on 5 matching bases. Germline V gene lookup returns CDR1 LGHNA and CDR2 YNFKEQ. The CDR3 extends over 17 amino acids. The V end was cut by 1 base, the J end by 1 base, with 14 bases between. The CDR3 spells CASSQGTSSGAKNIQYF. The CDR3 DNA is TGTGCCAGCAGCCAAGGGACAAGCTCCGGGGCCAAAAACATTCAGTACTTC.

The gene calls are TRBV7-2 and TRBJ1-2, with 8 positions matching TRBD1. CDR1 SGHTA and CDR2 FQGNSA come from the germline V gene. The junction had 14 bases not matched to a gene; V was cut back by 2 bases and J by 6 bases. CDR3 length equals 17 residues. The CDR3 DNA is TGTGCCAGCAGCTTACCCCTGGATTTGACAGGGGCACATGGCTACACCTTC. It yields the protein CASSLPLDLTGAHGYTF.

The chain recombines TRBV4-1 with TRBJ2-7, with 7 positions matching TRBD1. V lost 3 bases, J lost 2 bases, and 7 bases stayed unmatched. Germline lookup yields CDR1 MGHRA and CDR2 YSYEKL. The CDR3 totals 15 residues. CDR3 sequence: CASSHRQGGPYEQYF. The CDR3 coding sequence is TGCGCCAGCAGCCACAGACAGGGCGGCCCCTACGAGCAGTACTTC.

The V call is TRBV5-5, the J call TRBJ1-2; TRBD1 aligns across 7 bases. CDR1 is SGHKS, CDR2 YYEKEE, per germline (reference sequence). The ends lost 2 bases at V and 8 bases at J; junction bases unmatched: 12. The CDR3 runs to 15 residues. The CDR3 DNA reads TGTGCCAGCAGCTTAAGTGGGACAGCCGTGGGCGGCTACACCTTC. Amino acids: CASSLSGTAVGGYTF.

The rearrangement joins TRBV11-2 to TRBJ1-2, with D possibly being TRBD1 (6 bases). This CDR3 is 17 amino acids long. CDR1 and CDR2 from the germline V gene are SGHAT and FQNNGV. Trimming took 0 bases from V and 3 from J, leaving 17 bases between them. This CDR3 reads CASSLDERGTRHYGYTF. The CDR3 bases are TGTGCCAGCAGCTTAGATGAAAGGGGGACTAGGCACTATGGCTACACCTTC.

V usage is TRBV13 and J usage is TRBJ2-7; 9 bases line up with TRBD2. The V and J ends lost 5 bases and 1 base, in that order; junction bases with no gene match: 9. This CDR3 has 16 amino acids. Germline CDR1 and CDR2: PRHDT and FYEKMQ (reference sequence). The CDR3 reads CASSPPPSGGSYEQYF. CDR3 coding DNA: TGTGCCAGCAGCCCGCCCCCCAGCGGGGGGTCCTACGAGCAGTACTTC.

This clone was recorded only once. The CDR3 region is CASSRRQGYEQFF. In DNA, the CDR3 is TGCGCCAGCAGCCGAAGACAGGGGTATGAGCAGTTCTTC. The chain recombines TRBV4-3 with TRBJ2-1, with 8 bases matching TRBD1. The germline gives CDR1 LGHNA, CDR2 YSLEER. This CDR3 has 13 residues. V lost 4 bases to trimming and J lost 8 bases; unmatched junction nucleotides: 4.

CDR3 amino acids: CASSLGDRDTDTQYF. The CDR3 DNA reads as TGCGCCAGCAGCTTGGGGGACAGGGACACAGATACGCAGTATTTT. The chain uses TRBV5-1 and TRBJ2-3; 9 bases are shared with TRBD1. In germline, CDR1 is SGHRS, CDR2 YFSETQ. The CDR3 is made up of 15 amino acids. V trimming: 0 bases; J trimming: 2 bases; junction bases outside the gene matches: 1.

The chain employs TRBV27 and TRBJ1-4, with no clear D. This CDR3 has 13 amino acids. CDR1 is MNHEY, CDR2 SMNVEV, per germline (reference sequence). V was shortened by 7 bases and J by 4 bases, with 10 bases between the two germline ends. The DNA for the CDR3 is TGTGCCAGCAAAACCGGTGGTAATGAAAAACTGTTTTTT. It is translated as CASKTGGNEKLFF. Complete variable domain (other parts from reference TRBV27 and TRBJ1-4): EAQVTQNPRYLITVTGKKLTVTCSQNMNHEYMSWYRQDPGLGLRQIYYSMNVEVTDKGDVPEGYKVSRKEKRNFPLILESPSPNQTSLYFCASKTGGNEKLFFGSGTQLSVL.

This sequence joins TRBV6-5 and TRBJ2-7, with D perhaps matching TRBD2 (5 bases). V was shortened by 6 bases and J by 6 bases, with 9 bases between the two germline ends. Germline CDR1 and CDR2: MNHEY and SVGAGI. The CDR3 totals 11 residues. The chain's CDR3 is CASSEGGEQYF. The CDR3 DNA reads as TGTGCCAGCAGCGAGGGTGGCGAGCAGTACTTC.

This sequence joins TRBV4-3 and TRBJ1-2; maybe TRBD1 (6 bases). This CDR3 contains 15 residues. V lost 1 base to trimming and J lost 4 bases, with 13 bases between them. The germline CDR1 and CDR2 sequences are LGHNA and YSLEER. CDR3 in DNA: TGCGCCAGCAGCCAAGTACAGGGCCCCGGCTATGGCTACACCTTC. Protein: CASSQVQGPGYGYTF.

The chain combines TRBV6-6 with TRBJ1-1; D might be TRBD1 (5 bases). Looked up from germline, CDR1 is MNHNY and CDR2 is SVGAGI (reference sequence). The CDR3 is made up of 16 amino acids. V dropped 0 bases and J dropped 4 bases, with 15 bases sitting between them. The CDR3 loop is CASSYSATGPGTEAFF. CDR3 bases: TGTGCCAGCAGTTACTCGGCCACAGGTCCGGGCACTGAAGCTTTCTTT.

This chain joins TRBV5-6 and TRBJ2-7, with TRBD1 identical over 9 bases. Germline CDR1 is SGHDT and CDR2 is YYEEEE. The CDR3 runs 14 residues. V trimming: 4 bases; J trimming: 1 base; junction bases outside the gene matches: 3. CDR3 protein: CASSPGQGSYEQYF. CDR3 in DNA: TGTGCCAGCAGCCCGGGACAGGGTTCCTACGAGCAGTACTTC.

CDR3 nucleotides: TGTGCCAGCAGCGTATCCCGCGTCAGGGTTTACGATCAGCCCCAGCATTTT. It yields the protein CASSVSRVRVYDQPQHF. This chain connects TRBV7-8 to TRBJ1-5; TRBD1 is a possible D gene (5 bases). V was shortened by 5 bases and J by 5 bases, with 22 bases between the two germline ends. Germline assignment: CDR1 SGHVS and CDR2 FQNEAQ. The CDR3 consists of 17 residues.

This clone came up a few times. The rearrangement uses TRBV7-9 and TRBJ2-7; D might be TRBD1 (6 bases). Trimming left V 5 bases short and J 0 bases short, with 17 bases between. CDR1 is SEHNR, CDR2 FQNEAQ, per germline (reference sequence). CDR3 size: 16 residues. CDR3 loop: CASSILRGLSSYEQYF. The CDR3 DNA is TGTGCCAGCAGCATCCTCAGGGGCCTTAGCTCCTACGAGCAGTACTTC.

In its sample, this clone was seen a few times. The rearrangement links TRBV11-1 to TRBJ2-1, with 7 bases lining up with TRBD1. J gave up 7 bases and V 2 bases, and 5 bases lay outside the gene matches. This CDR3 is 14 amino acids long. CDR1 and CDR2 (germline): SGHAT, FQDESV (reference sequence). The CDR3 protein is CASSLRSTGNEQFF. CDR3 DNA: TGTGCCAGCAGCTTAAGGTCGACAGGGAATGAGCAGTTCTTC.

The chain recombines TRBV28 with TRBJ1-5, with 8 bases identical to TRBD1. CDR1 and CDR2 (germline): MDHEN, SYDVKM. There are 14 residues in the CDR3. J was trimmed by 4 bases and V by 10 bases; bases with no gene match: 9. The DNA of the CDR3 is TGTGCCACGGAGAGGACAGGGAATAATCAGCCCCAGCATTTT. Translation gives CATERTGNNQPQHF.

This clone was recorded only once. This CDR3 reads CASSLVGQGSYEQYF. For the CDR3, the DNA is TGTGCCAGCAGCTTAGTAGGGCAGGGATCTTACGAGCAGTACTTC. The rearrangement links TRBV7-2 to TRBJ2-7; tentative D call: TRBD1 (5 bases). CDR1 is SGHTA and CDR2 is FQGNSA in the germline V gene. The CDR3 runs to 15 residues. Trimming took 1 base from V and 4 from J, leaving 14 bases between them. Full variable domain (outside the CDR3, taken from reference TRBV7-2 and TRBJ2-7): GAGVSQSPSNKVTEKGKDVELRCDPISGHTALYWYRQSLGQGLEFLIYFQGNSAPDKSGLPSDRFSAERTGGSVSTLTIQRTQQEDSAVYLCASSLVGQGSYEQYFGPGTRLTVT.

This clone showed up just a few times. The genes are TRBV27 and TRBJ2-7; TRBD1 matches 9 bases. The germline V gene has CDR1 MNHEY and CDR2 SMNVEV (reference sequence). The trim removed 5 bases at V and 6 bases at J, leaving 8 bases unmatched. CDR3 length equals 14 residues. The CDR3, as DNA: TGTGCCAGCAGTCACCGGACAGGGGTCCCCGAGCAGTACTTC. Translated: CASSHRTGVPEQYF.

The V call is TRBV6-7, the J call TRBJ1-1; D not resolved. TRBV6-7 is filed as an ORF, its function uncertain. This CDR3 is built from 13 residues. The V end lost 6 bases, the J end lost 1 base, and 9 bases lay between the germline ends. The CDR3 bases are TGTGCCAGCAGAACATCAAAGAACACTGAAGCTTTCTTT. Translated: CASRTSKNTEAFF.

The CDR3 DNA sequence: TGTGCCAGCAGTCTTAGCGGGGGGCCTGGAAACATTCAGTACTTC. This translates into CASSLSGGPGNIQYF. This sequence joins TRBV6-6 and TRBJ2-4; 10 bases map to TRBD2. CDR1 and CDR2 from the germline V gene are MNHNY and SVGAGI (reference sequence). CDR3 length: 15 amino acids. V gave up 5 bases and J gave up 6 bases; unmatched junction bases: 7.

This clone was counted many times. The chain links TRBV7-9 to TRBJ2-7, with TRBD2 matching 8 bases. This CDR3 comprises 15 residues. V shed 5 bases and J 4 bases; nucleotides not matched to a gene: 10. Germline-derived CDR1 and CDR2 are SEHNR and FQNEAQ (reference sequence). This chain's CDR3 is CASSRTGAGVYEQYF. CDR3 nucleotide sequence: TGTGCCAGCAGCCGGACGGGAGCGGGAGTATACGAGCAGTACTTC. Looking up the rest from reference TRBV7-9 and TRBJ2-7 gives the full variable domain: DTGVSQNPRHKITKRGQNVTFRCDPISEHNRLYWYRQTLGQGPEFLTYFQNEAQLEKSRLLSDRFSAERPKGSFSTLEIQRTEQGDSAMYLCASSRTGAGVYEQYFGPGTRLTVT.

This clone was detected only a few times. Mismatch with germline at one junction end may stem from a read error. V gene TRBV7-7 combines with J gene TRBJ1-1, with D possibly matching TRBD1 (5 bases). Germline CDR1 and CDR2: SSHAT and FNYEAQ (reference sequence). The CDR3 has 13 amino acids. Written as DNA, the CDR3 is TGTGCTAGCAGCTTAGACCAGGGTGCTGAAGCTTTCTTT. Its protein product is CASSLDQGAEAFF.

V is TRBV11-3 and J is TRBJ2-7, with D unclear. Looked up from germline, CDR1 is SGHNT and CDR2 is YENEEA. V dropped 1 base and J dropped 4 bases, with 11 bases sitting between them. The CDR3 is 14 amino acids. The CDR3 DNA reads TGTGCCAGCAGCTTAGTGGTCGGTTGGTACGAGCAGTACTTC. Amino acids: CASSLVVGWYEQYF.

V gene TRBV29-1 combines with J gene TRBJ2-2; D gene uncertain. The length of the CDR3 is 11 residues. Germline CDR1 reads SQVTM; CDR2 reads ANQGSEA. V lost 8 bases and J 6 bases, leaving 10 bases between the germline ends. Written as DNA, the CDR3 is TGCAGCTCTAGTTTGGCCGGGGAGCTGTTTTTT. Translation: CSSSLAGELFF.